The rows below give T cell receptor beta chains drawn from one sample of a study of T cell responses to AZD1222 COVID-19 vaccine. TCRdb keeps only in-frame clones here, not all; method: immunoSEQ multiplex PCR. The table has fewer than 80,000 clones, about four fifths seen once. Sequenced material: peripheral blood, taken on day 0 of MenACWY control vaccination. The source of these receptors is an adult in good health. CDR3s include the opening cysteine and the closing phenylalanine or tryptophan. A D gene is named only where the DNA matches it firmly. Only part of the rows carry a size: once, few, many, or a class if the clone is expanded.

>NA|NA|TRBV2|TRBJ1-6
TGTGCCAGCACTACAATCCCAGGGGCTTCCGATTCACCCCTCCACTTT
CASTTIPGASDSPLHF
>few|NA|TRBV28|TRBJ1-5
TGTGCCAGCAGTATTTTTCCAGGGACAAGTCAGCCCCAGCATTTT
CASSIFPGTSQPQHF
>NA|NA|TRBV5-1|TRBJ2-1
TGCGCCAGCAGCTTACCAGGCAATGAGCAGTTCTTC
CASSLPGNEQFF
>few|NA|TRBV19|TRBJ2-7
TGTGCCAGTAGTCCTGGGGGATCGGAAAAAAGGGGGCAGTACTTC
CASSPGGSEKRGQYF
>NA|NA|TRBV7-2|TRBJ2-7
TGTGCCAGCAGCTTACGCGGAGGGGGCTCCGAGTACGAGCAGTACTTC
CASSLRGGGSEYEQYF
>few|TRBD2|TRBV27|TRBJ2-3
TGTGCCAGCAGGACTAGCGGGGGGCTCAGTACGCAGTATTTT
CASRTSGGLSTQYF
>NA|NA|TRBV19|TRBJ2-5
TGTGCCAGTAGTATAAGGCAACAAGAGACCCAGTACTTC
CASSIRQQETQYF
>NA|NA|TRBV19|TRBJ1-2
TGTGCCAGTAGCCCCCTGACAGCTAACTATGGCTACACCTTC
CASSPLTANYGYTF
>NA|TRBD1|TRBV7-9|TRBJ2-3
TGTGCCAGCAGCTCCCCAGGGGGCCCACTGGTTTGG
CASSSPGGPLVW
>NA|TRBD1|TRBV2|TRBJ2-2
TGTGCCAGCAGTGGTGGGACAGGGAGGACCGGGGAGCTGTTTTTT
CASSGGTGRTGELFF
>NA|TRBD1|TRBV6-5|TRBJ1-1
TGTGCCAGCGGGAGGGACAGGGAGAACACTGAAGCTTTCTTT
CASGRDRENTEAFF
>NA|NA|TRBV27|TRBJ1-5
TGTGCCAGCAGTTTACGGGGTCAGCCCCAGCATTTT
CASSLRGQPQHF
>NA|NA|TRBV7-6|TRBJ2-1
TGTGCCAGCAGCCCGACCCCTAGCTCCTACAATGAGCAGTTCTTC
CASSPTPSSYNEQFF
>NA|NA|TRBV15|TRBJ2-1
TGTGCCACCAGCAGAGATCTGAGCGGCGACAGCTCCTACAATGAGCAGTTCTTC
CATSRDLSGDSSYNEQFF
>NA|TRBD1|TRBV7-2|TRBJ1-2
TGTGCCAGCAGCTGGGGACAGGGGGCGCGGGGCTACACCTTC
CASSWGQGARGYTF
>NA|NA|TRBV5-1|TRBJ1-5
TGCGCCAGCAGCTTGTCAGGGACTAGCAATCAGCCCCAGCATTTT
CASSLSGTSNQPQHF
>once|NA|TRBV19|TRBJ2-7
TGTGCCAGTAGTCCCGTCCCAGGCTTCTCCTACGAGCAGTACTTC
CASSPVPGFSYEQYF
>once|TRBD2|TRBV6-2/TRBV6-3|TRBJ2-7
TGTGCCAGCAGTTACGTTAAAAGCGGGGGCGAGCAGTACTTC
CASSYVKSGGEQYF
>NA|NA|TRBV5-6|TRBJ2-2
TGTGCCAGCAGCTTGGCTAACAGGGTGCACCGGGAGCTGTTTTTT
CASSLANRVHRELFF
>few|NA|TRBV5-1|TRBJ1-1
TGCGCCAGCAGCTTGGGGCCAGGCCTGGGGACTGAAGCTTTCTTT
CASSLGPGLGTEAFF
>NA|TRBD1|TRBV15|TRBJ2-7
TGTGCCACCAGCCGAGTGGGACAGGGTTACCTCTACGAGCAGTACTTC
CATSRVGQGYLYEQYF
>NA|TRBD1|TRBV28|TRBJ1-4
TGTGCCAGCAGTTGGACAGGGGCGGAGGAAAAACTGTTTTTT
CASSWTGAEEKLFF
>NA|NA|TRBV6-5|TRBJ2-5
TGTGCCAGCAGTTACTCGGGGGGAACTAAGGAGACCCAGTACTTC
CASSYSGGTKETQYF
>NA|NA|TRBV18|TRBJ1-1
TGTGCCAGCTCACCAGGGGACACTGAAGCTTTCTTT
CASSPGDTEAFF
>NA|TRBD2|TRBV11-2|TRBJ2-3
TGTGCCAGCAGCCCACTAGCGGGGGGGAGCACAGATACGCAGTATTTT
CASSPLAGGSTDTQYF
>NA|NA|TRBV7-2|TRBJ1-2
TGTGCCAGCAGCCTTACTTCAGCAAACTCTAACTATGGCTACACCTTC
CASSLTSANSNYGYTF
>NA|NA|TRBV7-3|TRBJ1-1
TGTGCCAGCAGCTTAGCAGGGGCGAACACTGAAGCTTTCTTT
CASSLAGANTEAFF
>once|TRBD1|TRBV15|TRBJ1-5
TGTGCCACCAGCAGATTAGCAGGGGGGCGTCAGCCCCAGCATTTT
CATSRLAGGRQPQHF
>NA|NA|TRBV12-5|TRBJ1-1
TGTGCTAGTGCCCTCGGGGGGAACACTGAAGCTTTCTTT
CASALGGNTEAFF
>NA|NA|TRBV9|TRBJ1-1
TGTGCCAGCAGCCCAACGAATGGGGTGCCTTTCTTT
CASSPTNGVPFF
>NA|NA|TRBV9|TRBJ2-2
TGTGCCAGCAGCCCGAGAGGGGGGTCCGGGGAGCTGTTTTTT
CASSPRGGSGELFF
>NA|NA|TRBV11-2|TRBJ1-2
TGTGCCAGCAGCACAGCACGGAGTAACTATGGCTACACCTTC
CASSTARSNYGYTF
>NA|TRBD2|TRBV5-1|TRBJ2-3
TGCGCCAGCAGCCCAAGCGGGACGGGCACAGATACGCAGTATTTT
CASSPSGTGTDTQYF
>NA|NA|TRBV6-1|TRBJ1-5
TGTGCCAGCAGTGAAAGGCCGGGGTTTACCAATCAGCCCCAGCATTTT
CASSERPGFTNQPQHF
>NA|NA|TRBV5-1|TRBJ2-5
TGCGCCAGCAGTCGACTGGGGAGTCGGGTGTTGGACCAAGAGACCCAGTACTTC
CASSRLGSRVLDQETQYF
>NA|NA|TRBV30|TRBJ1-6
TGTGCCTGGAGTGCCACAGGATTCTATTCACCCCTCCACTTT
CAWSATGFYSPLHF
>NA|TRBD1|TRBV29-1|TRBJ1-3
TGCAGCGTTGAAGAACGCAACAGGGGGACTGGAAACACCATATATTTT
CSVEERNRGTGNTIYF